This T cell receptor (beta chain) was sequenced for a study of T cell repertoires in cytomegalovirus infection. Study background: Public TCR beta signatures were indicative of both CMV infection and a matching HLA type.

Notes on this clonotype: Its matching antigen is unknown.

One entry per CDR3 protein results from TCRdb running MiXCR on the reads. Among 900,000 to 950,000 distinct CDR3 sequences listed, roughly 30% were seen once. The germline V and J ends were trimmed by 3 bases and 5 bases, with 16 bases remaining between them. The CDR3 consists of 15 residues. Germline V gene data show CDR1 as LNHDA and CDR2 as SQIVND (reference sequence). The chain uses TRBV19 and TRBJ1-1; TRBD1 is a possible D gene (5 bases). Sequenced here: cultured CD8+ T cells from PBMCs, sampled from culture after CMV antigen stimulation. The receptor's source is a human donor in good health (CMV status not recorded). Some clones in this sample may be carry-over from other donors' samples. CDR3 sequence: CASSIGAASKTEAFF. The DNA for the CDR3 is TGTGCCAGTAGTATCGGGGCTGCCTCGAAAACTGAAGCTTTCTTT.